This TCR beta chain originates from a study of blood T cell repertoires in COVID-19. Study-level information: The samples span acute and convalescent COVID-19 from the United States, Italy and Spain.

The CDR3 is 16 amino acids. V gave up 5 bases and J gave up 1 base; unmatched junction bases: 11. Per the germline V gene, CDR1 is SQVTM and CDR2 is ANQGSEA. Data came from immunoSEQ multiplex PCR; TCRdb stores just in-frame clones and leaves some out. The sample lists roughly 170,000 clones, 70% to 90% seen once, with more than 20% in the top ten. Sequencing used peripheral blood. The origin of this receptor is a man aged 65 to 85 with active or convalescent COVID-19. The V and J genes are TRBV29-1 and TRBJ2-3, with 8 nucleotides matching TRBD2. The CDR3, as DNA: TGCAGCGTTTCGGGGGGGGGCAAGCTTGGCACAGATACGCAGTATTTT. Translated, it gives CSVSGGGKLGTDTQYF.